This T cell receptor beta chain was recovered during a study of T cell responses to AZD1222 COVID-19 vaccine. Points from the study as a whole: Nearly half of spike-specific TCRs reportedly target unmutated variant regions. Spike-wide coverage was observed for vaccine-associated CD4 TCRs, with dominant responses at 160-218 and 743-854. Sampling that yielded the repertoires occurred only after the peak T cell response. Donors were mostly white British, more females; clonal diversity possibly underestimated.

V shed 0 bases and J shed 0 bases, with 11 bases lying between them. The CDR3 is made up of 16 amino acids. Germline lookup yields CDR1 SGHDT and CDR2 YYEEEE. As regards this clone: The antigen is unknown.

Libraries were prepared by immunoSEQ multiplex PCR; TCRdb keeps only in-frame clonotypes and omits some of them. The table lists approximately 210,000 clones, roughly 94% of them singletons. V is TRBV5-6 and J is TRBJ2-3; maybe TRBD1 (5 bases). This specimen consisted of peripheral blood, obtained 28 days after the second dose of the MenACWY control vaccine. The TCR sequence derives from an adult who received the MenACWY meningococcal vaccine as a control. CDR3 sequence: CASSLVGRQSTDTQYF. CDR3 DNA: TGTGCCAGCAGCTTGGTTGGTAGACAGAGCACAGATACGCAGTATTTT.